This T cell receptor (beta chain) originates from a study of PD-1 blockade in classical Hodgkin lymphoma (dated by TCRdb to about 2020). About the full investigation: Nivolumab dosing was 3 mg/kg intravenously every 2 weeks, continuing until either disease progression or unacceptable toxicity. To define a peripheral blood immune signature of response to PD-1 blockade in classical Hodgkin lymphoma, the study combined TCR beta sequencing with CyTOF. Findings and caveats that apply to the study as a whole: By C4D1, a significant rise was seen in CD4+ TCR diversity but not in CD8+ TCR diversity (p=0.0027 vs p=0.16), and the rise was most apparent among complete responders (p=0.02). The study was restricted to a single clinical trial cohort, and the causes of repertoire differences, possibly disease activity or prior therapy, were left undefined. Baseline TCR diversity was reported to be lower in newly diagnosed patients than in healthy donors, and even lower in relapsed/refractory patients. Lower diversity was seen in patients whose nivolumab began less than 1 year after ASCT, and these patients were left out of later analyses so that immune reconstitution would not confound the results. Among trial patients, those achieving complete response had baseline diversity similar to that of newly diagnosed patients, while diversity was significantly lower in partial responders and progressors.

Comments on this clone: There is no known antigen for this receptor. No per-base quality is available; no much larger clone lies one base away.

From a lookup of the germline V gene, CDR1 and CDR2 are MDHEN and SYDVKM. Its CDR3 holds 15 amino acids, cysteine through phenylalanine. CDR3 DNA only is kept here, 45 bases in frame from base 1. V is pruned by 2 bases and J by 4 bases, leaving 6 bases of the junction without a gene match. The time point label, read with the paper, signifies: cycle 4 day 1 (C4D1), after five to seven weeks of nivolumab. Relapse after autologous stem cell transplantation had occurred in all trial patients, and cohorts A, B and C were distinguished by prior brentuximab vedotin exposure. The trial cohort comprised approximately 55 patients with relapsed/refractory classical Hodgkin lymphoma whose best overall responses were complete response, partial response or progressive disease. In the multi-cohort phase II CheckMate 205 trial, trial patients received single-agent nivolumab. An independent review committee assessed best overall response by applying the 2007 International Working Group response criteria. Trial PBMCs were collected just before the start of nivolumab (C1D1) and during therapy at cycle 2 day 1 and cycle 4 day 1. After peripheral blood was drawn into 8 mL Vacutainer Cell Preparation Tubes, PBMCs were isolated by centrifugation and then cryopreserved.

The Qiagen DNeasy kit was used to extract genomic DNA both from unsorted PBMCs and from the negatively selected CD4+ and CD8+ fractions. Amplification of TCR beta CDR3 regions was done by immunoSEQ multiplex PCR with primers that anneal to V and J segments. A synthetic immune receptor repertoire was used to minimize amplification bias, and remaining bias was computationally removed after sequencing. Under the source paper's analysis protocol: Custom Python scripts were used to quantify repertoire diversity as the Shannon entropy index. Unsorted, CD4+ and CD8+ repertoires were analyzed separately, except in combined analyses where CD4+ and CD8+ sequences were merged in silico. A clone counted as expanded when the clone's frequency after treatment rose at least 2-fold relative to C1D1, and clones undetected at baseline were given a pseudocount of 0.5. Singleton clones were defined as clones with 0 or 1 copy at C1D1, and non-singleton clones were defined as clones with 2 or more copies. Clones expanded in unsorted samples were labelled as CD4+, CD8+ or unknown by matching protein sequences in sorted samples from the same patient. Wilcoxon tests were applied to paired samples to test diversity changes from C1D1 to C4D1. TCRdb carries this immuneACCESS record with in-frame sequences only. Its versions omit some clonotypes, under half of them owing to an unresolved V gene in the studies checked, with the rest unexplained. Clone size and V and J calls were adopted from that table, with D and trimming inferred from the DNA. The sample table contains about 85,000 clones; only one count was recorded for 90% of them. Around 2.7% of the sample is held by the ten biggest clonotypes.

The rearrangement joined TRBV28 to TRBJ2-5, with 8 central nucleotides matching TRBD2. Sequenced material: peripheral blood mononuclear cells (PBMCs), taken before the fourth cycle of nivolumab. The receptor comes from a human donor with classical Hodgkin lymphoma. Read as DNA, the sequence is TGTGCCAGCAGTTTAACGGGGGGGTTCAGAGAGACCCAGTACTTC. This sequence encodes CASSLTGGFRETQYF.